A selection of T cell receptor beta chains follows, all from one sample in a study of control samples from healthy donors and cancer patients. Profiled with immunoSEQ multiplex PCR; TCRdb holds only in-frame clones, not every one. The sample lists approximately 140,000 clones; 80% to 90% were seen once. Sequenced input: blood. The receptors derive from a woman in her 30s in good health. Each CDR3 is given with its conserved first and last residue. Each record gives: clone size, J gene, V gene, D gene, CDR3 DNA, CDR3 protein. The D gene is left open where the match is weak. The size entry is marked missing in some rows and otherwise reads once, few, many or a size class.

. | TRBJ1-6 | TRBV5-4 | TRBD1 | TGTGCCAGCAGCTTGGGACAGGGAGATTCACCCCTCCACTTT | CASSLGQGDSPLHF
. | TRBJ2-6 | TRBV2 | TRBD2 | TGTGCCAGCAGCCGGACTAGCGAAAGCTCTGGGGCCAACGTCCTGACTTTC | CASSRTSESSGANVLTF
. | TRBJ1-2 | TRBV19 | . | TGTGCCAGTAGTATAGACGACAGAAACTATGGCTACACCTTC | CASSIDDRNYGYTF
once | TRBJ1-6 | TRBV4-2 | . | TGTGCCAGCAGCCAAGACCGGTATAATTCACCCCTCCACTTT | CASSQDRYNSPLHF
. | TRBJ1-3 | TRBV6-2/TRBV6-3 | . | TGTGCCAGCAGTGACCCCGGGAGAGCTGGAAACACCATATATTTT | CASSDPGRAGNTIYF
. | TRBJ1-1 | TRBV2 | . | TGTGCCAGCAGTGTCCAGTCAGGTACTGAAGCTTTCTTT | CASSVQSGTEAFF
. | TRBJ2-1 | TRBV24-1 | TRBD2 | TGTGCCACCAGTGACCCCAGCTGGCCTAGCGGGCCTTACAATGAGCAGTTCTTC | CATSDPSWPSGPYNEQFF
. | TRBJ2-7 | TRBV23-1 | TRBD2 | TGCGCCAGCAGTCAACCGACTAGCGGTAACCTTGACTACGAGCAGTACTTC | CASSQPTSGNLDYEQYF
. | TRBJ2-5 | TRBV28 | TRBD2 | TGTGCCAGCAGCTCCGTCCTGGGGACGGGAGGGGAGACCCAGTACTTC | CASSSVLGTGGETQYF
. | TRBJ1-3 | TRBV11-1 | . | TGTGCCAGCAGCTCAAACTCACCCGTCTCTGGAAACACCATATATTTT | CASSSNSPVSGNTIYF
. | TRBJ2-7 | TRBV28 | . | TGTGCCAGCACCCCGGGGACGGTGACCTACGAGCAGTACTTC | CASTPGTVTYEQYF
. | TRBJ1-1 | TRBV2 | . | TGTGCCAGCAGGGGAAGGGTTGGGGGCACTGAAGCTTTCTTT | CASRGRVGGTEAFF
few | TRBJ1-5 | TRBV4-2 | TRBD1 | TGTGCCAGCAGCCAAGCGTTGACAGGGGAGGTTCAGCCCCAGCATTTT | CASSQALTGEVQPQHF
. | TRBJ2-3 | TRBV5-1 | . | TGCGCCAGCAGCGGTCTAGGGAGCACAGATACGCAGTATTTT | CASSGLGSTDTQYF
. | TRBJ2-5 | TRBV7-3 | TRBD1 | TGTGCCAGCAGCCCTCGGACAGGGTCAGAGACCCAGTACTTC | CASSPRTGSETQYF
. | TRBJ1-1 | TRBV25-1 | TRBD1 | TGTGCCAGCAGTCGAACAGGGGGCGGTACTGAAGCTTTCTTT | CASSRTGGGTEAFF
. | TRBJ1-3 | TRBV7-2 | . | TGTGCCAGCAGCTTATCGCGCTCTGGAAACACCATATATTTT | CASSLSRSGNTIYF
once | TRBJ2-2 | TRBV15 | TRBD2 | TGTGCCACCTCCCTACTAGCGGGATACACCGGGGAGCTGTTTTTT | CATSLLAGYTGELFF
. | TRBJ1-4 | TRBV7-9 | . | TGTGCCAGCAGCTCCAAAGGGGTTAATGAAAAACTGTTTTTT | CASSSKGVNEKLFF
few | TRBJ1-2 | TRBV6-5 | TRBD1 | TGTGCCAGCAGTCGACAGGGGAAGAGTGGCTACACCTTC | CASSRQGKSGYTF
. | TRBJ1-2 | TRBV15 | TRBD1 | TGTGCCACCAGCAGCCCTAGGGACAGCGCTAACTATGGCTACACCTTC | CATSSPRDSANYGYTF
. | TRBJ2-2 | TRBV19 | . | TGTGCCAGTAGTTCCCCGCTGAACACCGGGGAGCTGTTTTTT | CASSSPLNTGELFF
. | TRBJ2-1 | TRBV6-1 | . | TGTGCCAGCAGTGAAGGATTGACTAGTTTGGCGTTCTTC | CASSEGLTSLAFF
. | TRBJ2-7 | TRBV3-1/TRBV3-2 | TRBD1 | TGTGCCAGCAGCCAACCCAGGACAGGGAGCCCCGCCGAGCAGTACTTC | CASSQPRTGSPAEQYF
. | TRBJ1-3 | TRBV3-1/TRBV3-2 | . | TGTGCCAGCAGCCAAGAAGGGGGGAGAAACACCATATATTTT | CASSQEGGRNTIYF
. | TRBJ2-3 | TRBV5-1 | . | TGCGCCAGCAGCTTCCAGGGCTACACAGATACGCAGTATTTT | CASSFQGYTDTQYF
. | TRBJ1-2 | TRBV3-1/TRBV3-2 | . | TGTGCCAGCAGCCTACGCTATCTCGAGACTAATGGCTACACCTTC | CASSLRYLETNGYTF
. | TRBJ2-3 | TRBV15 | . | TGTGCCACCAGCAGAGATCTCGGTAGCGCCAGCACAGATACGCAGTATTTT | CATSRDLGSASTDTQYF
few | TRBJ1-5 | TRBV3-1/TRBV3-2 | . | TGTGCCAGCAGCCAAGCGCTGGGGGGCAATCAGCCCCAGCATTTT | CASSQALGGNQPQHF
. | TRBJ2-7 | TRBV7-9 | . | TGTGCCAGCAGCTTTCTCTCCTACGAGCAGTACTTC | CASSFLSYEQYF
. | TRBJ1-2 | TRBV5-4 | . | TGTGCCAGCAGCCCTACAGGGATCCCCCTCTATGGCTACACCTTC | CASSPTGIPLYGYTF
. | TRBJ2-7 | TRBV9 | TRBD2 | TGTGCCAGCAGCGTAGACCTAGCGGGATACGAGCAGTACTTC | CASSVDLAGYEQYF
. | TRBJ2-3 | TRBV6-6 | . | TGTGCCAGCAGTTACTCCCCGCGGGCAGATACGCAGTATTTT | CASSYSPRADTQYF
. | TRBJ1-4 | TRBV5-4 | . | TGTGCCAGCAGCACTCAATTGAGTGAAAAACTGTTTTTT | CASSTQLSEKLFF
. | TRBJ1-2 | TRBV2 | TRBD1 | TGTGCCAGCAGTGCTTGGACAGGGCTGTATGGCTACACCTTC | CASSAWTGLYGYTF
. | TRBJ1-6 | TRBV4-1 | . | TGCGCCAGCAGCCAAGGATCTAGGAGCTCCTATAATTCACCCCTCCACTTT | CASSQGSRSSYNSPLHF